The present T cell receptor (beta chain) was sequenced within a study of early T cells in non-severe SARS-CoV-2 infection. Study-wide background: Sequencing was performed on bulk RNA from unsorted whole blood, leaving chains unpaired.

V gave up 1 base and J gave up 3 bases; unmatched junction bases: 4. Per germline, CDR1 SNHLY and CDR2 FYNNEI. The CDR3 has 15 amino acids. In its sample, this clonotype was seen a few times. Its antigen remains unknown. Study conclusions and caveats: Matching with VDJdb favored anti-spike CD8 responses (missing private and CD4 specificities).

The protocol attached unique molecular identifiers to individual cDNA molecules. TCRdb re-derived calls from the 5' RACE reads in MiXCR, one entry per CDR3 protein. The table records roughly 63,000 distinct CDR3 sequences, roughly 13% of them present only once. The chain has TRBV2 and TRBJ2-7; 9 bases are a match to TRBD2. The source is an adult who was a healthcare worker with PCR-confirmed SARS-CoV-2 infection or an uninfected control (not recorded which). Sequenced: whole blood. The CDR3 nucleotides are TGTGCCAGCAGTGAAGGGGTTAGCGGGGGCTACGAGCAGTACTTC. It encodes CASSEGVSGGYEQYF.